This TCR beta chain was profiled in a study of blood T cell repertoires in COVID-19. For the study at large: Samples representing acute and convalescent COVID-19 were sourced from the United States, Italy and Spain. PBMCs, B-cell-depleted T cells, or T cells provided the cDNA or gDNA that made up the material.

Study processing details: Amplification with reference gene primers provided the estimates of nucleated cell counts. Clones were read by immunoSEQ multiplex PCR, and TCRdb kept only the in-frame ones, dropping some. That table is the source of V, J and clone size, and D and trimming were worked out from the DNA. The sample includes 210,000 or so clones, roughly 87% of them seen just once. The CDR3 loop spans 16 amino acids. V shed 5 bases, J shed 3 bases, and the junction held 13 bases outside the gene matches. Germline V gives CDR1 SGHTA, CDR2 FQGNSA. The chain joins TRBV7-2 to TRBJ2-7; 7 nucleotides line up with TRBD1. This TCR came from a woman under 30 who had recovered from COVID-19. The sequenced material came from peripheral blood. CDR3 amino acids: CASSRNRGKADYEQYF. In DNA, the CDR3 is TGTGCCAGCAGCCGCAACAGGGGAAAAGCTGACTACGAGCAGTACTTC.